Below are 11 T cell receptor beta chains sequenced from a single sample in a study of cytomegalovirus exposure and HLA in healthy donors. 60 Vbeta and 13 Jbeta primers were used in PCR. The repertoire was sequenced with immunoSEQ multiplex PCR; TCRdb's copy has only in-frame clones and lacks some. The sample shows under 200,000 clones, 70% to 80% of them seen only once. The sequencing input was PBMCs. These receptors were collected from a woman aged 35 to 49 in good health and CMV-seronegative.

The V gene is TRBV19, the J gene TRBJ2-2; possible D gene TRBD1, 6 bases. The CDR3 has 14 amino acids. Germline CDR1 and CDR2: LNHDA and SQIVND (reference sequence). Trimming took off 10 bases at V and 3 bases at J, with 15 bases between the two ends. The CDR3 region is CATPRPGDTGELFF. Here the CDR3 DNA reads TGTGCCACCCCCCGACCAGGGGACACCGGGGAGCTGTTTTTT.

Comments on this clone: Germline is not matched at one junction end, which may reflect a read error. V and J are TRBV7-9 and TRBJ2-1; 13 bases map to TRBD2. The CDR3 is 16 residues long. CDR1 and CDR2 from the germline V gene are SEHNR and FQNEAQ (reference sequence). The CDR3 protein is CSSSPTSGRDSNEQFF. The CDR3 DNA reads TGTTCCAGCAGCCCTACTAGCGGGAGGGATAGCAATGAGCAGTTCTTC.

CDR3 DNA sequence: TGTGCCAGCAGGCGCGACAGGTTCACAGATACGCAGTATTTT. Translation: CASRRDRFTDTQYF. The V and J genes are TRBV27 and TRBJ2-3, with a tentative D call TRBD1 (6 bases). Germline CDR1 reads MNHEY; CDR2 reads SMNVEV (reference sequence). V was trimmed by 6 bases and J by 2 bases, leaving 12 bases between them. The CDR3 is 14 amino acids.

Comments on this clone: Other DNA sequences in the sample encode the same CDR3. The chain carries TRBV19 and TRBJ1-5; 7 bases agree with TRBD1. With V trimmed by 5 bases and J by 1 base, 2 bases remained unmatched. CDR1 and CDR2 from the germline V gene are LNHDA and SQIVND (reference sequence). The CDR3 totals 14 residues. This CDR3 reads CASSLQGSNQPQHF. The CDR3 region has the DNA TGTGCCAGTAGTTTACAGGGGAGCAATCAGCCCCAGCATTTT. The whole variable domain, remainder taken from reference TRBV19 and TRBJ1-5, is DGGITQSPKYLFRKEGQNVTLSCEQNLNHDAMYWYRQDPGQGLRLIYYSQIVNDFQKGDIAEGYSVSREKKESFPLTVTSAQKNPTAFYLCASSLQGSNQPQHFGDGTRLSIL.

V gene TRBV7-2 combines with J gene TRBJ2-7; possibly TRBD2 for D (5 bases). V gave up 3 bases and J gave up 3 bases, with 9 bases separating them. Germline V gene sequence: CDR1 SGHTA, CDR2 FQGNSA. The CDR3 spans 13 residues. CDR3 in amino acids: CASSFSDYYEQYF. DNA of the CDR3: TGTGCCAGCAGCTTCTCAGACTACTACGAGCAGTACTTC.

The chain combines TRBV6-1 with TRBJ2-7; 11 positions match TRBD1. The germline gives CDR1 MNHNS, CDR2 SASEGT. The CDR3 is made up of 15 amino acids. The ends lost 5 bases at V and 2 bases at J; junction bases unmatched: 5. The CDR3 nucleotides are TGTGCCAGCAGTCGTGGACAGGGGGCTCCCTACGAGCAGTACTTC. Translation gives CASSRGQGAPYEQYF.

This clone was seen only once. The V call is TRBV27, the J call TRBJ2-1, with 9 positions matching TRBD2. The CDR3 extends over 14 amino acids. CDR1 is MNHEY and CDR2 is SMNVEV in the germline V gene (reference sequence). V lost 5 bases and J lost 9; bases outside the gene matches: 8. CDR3 DNA: TGTGCCAGCAGTCCCCTACGGACTAGCGTTGAGCAGTTCTTC. Translation: CASSPLRTSVEQFF.

This clone turned up a few times. The chain is built from TRBV2 and TRBJ1-1; D is perhaps TRBD1 (6 bases). V lost 6 bases to trimming and J lost 11 bases, with 10 bases between them. This CDR3 comprises 10 residues. CDR1 is SNHLY, CDR2 FYNNEI, per germline. CDR3 bases: TGTGCCAGCAGATCAGGGGCCGCTTTCTTT. Amino acid sequence: CASRSGAAFF.

V usage is TRBV7-2 and J usage is TRBJ2-5; 7 positions match TRBD2. J lost 5 bases, V lost 3 bases, and 9 bases had no gene match. CDR1 and CDR2 (germline): SGHTA, FQGNSA. The CDR3 sequence is 15 residues long. The CDR3 region is CASSFGEGGWETQYF. The CDR3 bases are TGTGCCAGCAGCTTTGGGGAGGGCGGTTGGGAGACCCAGTACTTC.

This clone has a handful of counts. The chain is built from TRBV19 and TRBJ1-3, with D unresolved. The V end was cut by 6 bases, the J end by 2 bases, with 8 bases between. CDR1 and CDR2 from the germline V gene are LNHDA and SQIVND (reference sequence). CDR3 length: 13 residues. Here the CDR3 reads CASSEGPGNTIYF. CDR3 bases: TGTGCCAGTAGCGAGGGTCCTGGAAACACCATATATTTT.

This sequence joins TRBV30 and TRBJ2-7; TRBD1 agrees at 8 bases. The J segment lost 3 bases and the V segment lost 1 base, leaving 5 bases of the junction unmatched. Germline values: CDR1 GTSNPN, CDR2 SVGIG (reference sequence). The CDR3 loop spans 14 amino acids. The CDR3 loop is CAWSGTGTFYEQYF. DNA for the CDR3: TGTGCCTGGAGTGGGACAGGGACCTTCTACGAGCAGTACTTC.